This T cell receptor beta chain was profiled in a study of OX40 agonist ivuxolimab in advanced cancers. The protocol was immunoSEQ multiplex PCR, while the TCRdb copy is restricted to in-frame clones and leaves out a portion. The sample yields fewer than 75,000 clones, about 87% seen once. Concerning this clone itself: Antigen unknown.

Notes on the study in general: Relative to CD4+ cells, CD8+ T cells on average had more expanded clones.

Sequencing used CD4+ or CD8+ T cells sorted from blood, obtained in a trial of the OX40 agonist ivuxolimab. The sequence was collected from an adult with an advanced solid tumor such as melanoma, head and neck, liver or kidney cancer.

The CDR3 sequence: CASRSGSTDTQYF. DNA of the CDR3: TGTGCCAGTAGGAGCGGGAGCACAGATACGCAGTATTTT. The V gene is TRBV19, the J gene TRBJ2-3, with D tentatively TRBD2 (6 bases). The CDR3 is made up of 13 amino acids. V lost 6 bases to trimming and J lost 0 bases, with 7 bases between them. Germline CDR1 and CDR2: LNHDA and SQIVND (reference sequence).